This T cell receptor (beta chain) was captured by sequencing in a study of blood T cell repertoires in COVID-19. Study-level information: PBMCs, B-cell-depleted T cells, or T cells were the source of the cDNA or gDNA that made up the material.

Per the authors' pipeline: Reference gene primer amplification yielded estimated nucleated cell counts. TCRdb's table, derived via immunoSEQ multiplex PCR, lists solely in-frame clones and lacks some. V, J and clone size are those of that table, while D and trimming were read from the DNA. The repertoire has some 300,000 clones, 90% of them found once; the top ten carry under 1.1%. The CDR3 spans 15 residues. Trimming stripped 8 bases from V and 0 bases from J, with 14 bases between. Germline values: CDR1 SNHLY, CDR2 FYNNEI. Sequences were obtained from peripheral blood. The sequence came from a woman between 40 and 50 years old with COVID-19, enrolled during active disease. V gene TRBV2 combines with J gene TRBJ2-1, with a weak D call TRBD2 (6 bases). The CDR3 spells CASGGGTGSYNEQFF. CDR3 in DNA: TGTGCCAGCGGGGGAGGAACAGGCTCCTACAATGAGCAGTTCTTC.